The clone carrying this T cell receptor (beta chain) was counted once. This CDR3 comprises 13 residues. Germline CDR1 SGHVS, CDR2 FQNEAQ. V gave up 1 base and J gave up 7 bases, with 10 bases separating them. The data are from a study of T cell responses to AZD1222 COVID-19 vaccine. Assay: immunoSEQ multiplex PCR; the TCRdb copy retains only in-frame clones and omits some. The sample shows 100,000 to 150,000 clones, 86% of them seen only once. This sequence was found in an adult who received the AZD1222 COVID-19 vaccine. The rearrangement links TRBV7-8 to TRBJ1-1; a possible D gene is TRBD1 (6 bases). Sequencing was performed on peripheral blood, taken 28 days after the second AZD1222 dose. As DNA, the CDR3 is TGTGCCAGCAGCTTAGTGGGGGCGCATGAAGCTTTCTTT. As protein: CASSLVGAHEAFF. Supplemented by reference TRBV7-8 and TRBJ1-1, the full variable domain reads GAGVSQSPRYKVAKRGQDVALRCDPISGHVSLFWYQQALGQGPEFLTYFQNEAQLDKSGLPSDRFFAERPEGSVSTLKIQRTQQEDSAVYLCASSLVGAHEAFFGQGTRLTVV.